The TCR beta chain under discussion was sequenced for a study of identifying expanded T cells in peripheral blood. By share of the sample, this clone is large (0.1 to 1%). Its antigen is unknown. Whole-study findings and limits: Across healthy donors, higher total template counts meant significantly greater roughly two-week count variance.

Clones were sequenced by immunoSEQ multiplex PCR, and TCRdb holds only the in-frame ones, with some missing. The top ten hold roughly 7% of the sample, which has 75,000 to 95,000 clones, roughly 90% seen once. There are 16 residues in the CDR3. Trimming at V came to 1 base and at J to 2 bases, leaving 4 bases not matched to a gene. Germline V lookup: CDR1 WNHNN, CDR2 SYGVQD (reference sequence). The origin of this receptor is a person aged 18 to 75 in good health. The sequenced sample was blood. This chain links TRBV10-1 with TRBJ2-3, with 9 bases aligning to TRBD2. For the CDR3, the DNA is TGCGCCAGCAGTGAGTACGGCGGGGGGGACACAGATACGCAGTATTTT. Its protein is CASSEYGGGDTDTQYF.